These 21 T cell receptor beta chains originate from one sample sequenced in a study of CD8 T cells in ankylosing spondylitis. TCRdb ran MiXCR on the 5' RACE reads and lists one entry per CDR3 protein. The sample carries roughly 230,000 distinct CDR3 sequences, 15% to 20% recorded once. The sequenced sample was blood, either unsorted or a sorted T cell fraction (not recorded which). These receptors came from a male donor with ankylosing spondylitis or in good health (not recorded which).

The table lists this clonotype with a few counts. The chain uses TRBV28 and TRBJ2-3, with 9 bases identical to TRBD2. V was clipped by 5 bases and J by 3 bases; unmatched bases: 3. The CDR3 spans 14 residues. Per the germline V gene, CDR1 is MDHEN and CDR2 is SYDVKM. The CDR3 region has the DNA TGTGCCAGCAGTCAGACTAGCGGAACAGATACGCAGTATTTT. Translation: CASSQTSGTDTQYF.

In regard to this clonotype: An end of the junction does not agree with germline; a read error may underlie this. V usage is TRBV7-2 and J usage is TRBJ2-3; 9 bases are a match to TRBD2. The CDR3 is 14 amino acids. The germline gives CDR1 SGHTA, CDR2 FQGNSA. The CDR3 coding sequence is TGTGCCGGCAGACTAGCGGCTAGCACAGATACGCAGTATTTT. Its protein is CAGRLAASTDTQYF.

V and J are TRBV29-1 and TRBJ2-1; D ambiguous. This CDR3 has 11 residues. Germline V gene sequence: CDR1 SQVTM, CDR2 ANQGSEA. V shed 5 bases and J shed 3 bases, with 5 bases lying between them. CDR3 in DNA: TGCAGCGTTTTAGACTACAATGAGCAGTTCTTC. This gives the protein CSVLDYNEQFF.

This clonotype turned up a few times. The CDR3 here is CASSFVGSSYEQYF. CDR3 in DNA: TGTGCCAGCAGCTTTGTCGGGTCCTCCTACGAGCAGTACTTC. V and J are TRBV7-9 and TRBJ2-7; D is unclear. Trimming removed 3 bases from V and 0 bases from J, with 9 bases in between. The germline V gene encodes CDR1 SEHNR and CDR2 FQNEAQ (reference sequence). This CDR3 spans 14 amino acids.

This clonotype was counted at least ten times. The chain joins TRBV18 to TRBJ1-1; no clear D. CDR3 length: 12 amino acids. Trimming removed 7 bases from V and 1 base from J, with 7 bases in between. Germline CDR1 reads KGHSH; CDR2 reads LQKENI. CDR3 region: CASFLRNTEAFF. The CDR3 DNA sequence: TGTGCCAGCTTTTTGAGGAACACTGAAGCTTTCTTT.

The chain joins TRBV20-1 to TRBJ2-7; TRBD1 matches at 8 bases. Trimming took 2 bases from V and 2 from J; bases not matched to a gene: 8. The CDR3 totals 15 residues. Germline-derived CDR1 and CDR2 are DFQATT and SNEGSKA (reference sequence). The chain's CDR3 is CSARSRTGTTYEQYF. The DNA of the CDR3 is TGCAGTGCTAGATCCCGGACAGGGACCACCTACGAGCAGTACTTC.

This clonotype was counted only a few times. The chain links TRBV4-3 to TRBJ1-6, with 7 bases that match TRBD1. Looked up from germline, CDR1 is LGHNA and CDR2 is YSLEER. The V segment lost 0 bases and the J segment 4 bases; nucleotides outside the gene matches: 3. There are 16 residues in the CDR3. CDR3 in DNA: TGCGCCAGCAGCCAAGATCGACAGGGTTATAATTCACCCCTCCACTTT. Its translation is CASSQDRQGYNSPLHF.

This sequence joins TRBV7-9 and TRBJ2-1; 11 bases align to TRBD2. The trim removed 5 bases at V and 0 bases at J, leaving 6 bases unmatched. The germline V gene has CDR1 SEHNR and CDR2 FQNEAQ (reference sequence). The length of the CDR3 is 17 residues. CDR3 DNA: TGTGCCAGCAGCGATCGACTAGCGGGATTCTCCTACAATGAGCAGTTCTTC. Translated: CASSDRLAGFSYNEQFF.

The chain is built from TRBV7-6 and TRBJ1-2, with D maybe TRBD1 (5 bases). CDR3 size: 13 residues. Germline CDR1 reads SGHVS; CDR2 reads FNYEAQ. V dropped 1 base and J dropped 8 bases, with 11 bases sitting between them. This CDR3 reads CASSLETVGGYTF. CDR3 nucleotide sequence: TGTGCCAGCAGCTTAGAGACAGTAGGAGGCTACACCTTC.

This clonotype was detected many times. This sequence joins TRBV29-1 and TRBJ2-7; the D is unclear. Between the trimmed V and J ends, which lost 0 bases and 6 bases, there was a span of 12 bases. There are 13 residues in the CDR3. The germline gives CDR1 SQVTM, CDR2 ANQGSEA. This chain's CDR3 is CSVEDFGPTEQYF. CDR3 in DNA: TGCAGCGTTGAAGATTTCGGCCCGACCGAGCAGTACTTC.

This chain joins TRBV9 and TRBJ2-5; TRBD2 agrees at 12 bases. There are 15 residues in the CDR3. The trim removed 0 bases at V and 4 bases at J, leaving 1 base unmatched. Germline lookup yields CDR1 SGDLS and CDR2 YYNGEE. The CDR3, as DNA: TGTGCCAGCAGCGTAGGACTAGCGGGGGTAGAGACCCAGTACTTC. Its translation: CASSVGLAGVETQYF.

V and J are TRBV10-3 and TRBJ2-7; TRBD1 aligns across 11 bases. CDR3 size: 16 residues. The germline gives CDR1 ENHRY, CDR2 SYGVKD. J gave up 2 bases and V 6 bases, and 9 bases lay outside the gene matches. The CDR3 loop is CAIRAPGQGGTYEQYF. The CDR3 nucleotides are TGTGCCATCAGGGCCCCGGGACAGGGGGGGACCTACGAGCAGTACTTC.

This clonotype was found many times. CDR3 loop: CSAKAGEGTGELFF. CDR3 DNA: TGCAGTGCTAAGGCGGGAGAGGGCACCGGGGAGCTGTTTTTT. This chain uses TRBV20-1 with TRBJ2-2; TRBD2 matches at 7 bases. Germline loops: CDR1 DFQATT, CDR2 SNEGSKA (reference sequence). V lost 4 bases to trimming and J lost 4 bases; unmatched junction nucleotides: 6. This CDR3 has 14 amino acids.

The chain couples TRBV10-1 to TRBJ2-7; D tentatively fits TRBD1 or TRBD2 (7 bases each). The V and J ends lost 8 bases and 5 bases respectively, with 16 bases between them. CDR1 WNHNN and CDR2 SYGVQD come from the germline V gene (reference sequence). This CDR3 region has 13 residues. The CDR3 loop is CASGEGQSHEQYF. The CDR3 DNA sequence: TGCGCCAGCGGGGAGGGACAGTCCCACGAGCAGTACTTC.

This clonotype was detected a few times. The chain joins TRBV4-1 to TRBJ1-5; perhaps TRBD1 as D (6 bases). V lost 0 bases and J lost 3, with 12 bases in between. This CDR3 is built from 16 residues. Germline loops: CDR1 MGHRA, CDR2 YSYEKL. As DNA, the CDR3 is TGCGCCAGCAGCCAAGAGGGATCAGGGGCCAATCAGCCCCAGCATTTT. Translating gives CASSQEGSGANQPQHF.

The V call is TRBV27, the J call TRBJ1-2; D possibly corresponds to TRBD1 (5 bases). Trimming took 0 bases from V and 4 from J, leaving 9 bases between them. CDR1 and CDR2 from the germline V gene are MNHEY and SMNVEV (reference sequence). This CDR3 has 14 amino acids. In nucleotides, the CDR3 is TGTGCCAGCAGTTTATCGGGGCCGGTCTATGGCTACACCTTC. Protein sequence: CASSLSGPVYGYTF.

This clonotype has more than one count but fewer than ten. In DNA, the CDR3 is TGTGCCAGCAGCCCAACATTGGCGGAAACGAACACCGGGGAGCTGTTTTTT. It yields the protein CASSPTLAETNTGELFF. The chain uses TRBV7-6 and TRBJ2-2; D not resolved. V lost 5 bases, J lost 0 bases, and 16 bases lay in between. Germline CDR1 is SGHVS and CDR2 is FNYEAQ. The CDR3 extends over 17 amino acids.

This clonotype was recorded many times. The chain recombines TRBV5-1 with TRBJ1-1, with D unclear. CDR3 length: 15 amino acids. Trimming left V 1 base short and J 2 bases short, with 12 bases between. The germline gives CDR1 SGHRS, CDR2 YFSETQ. Here the CDR3 DNA reads TGCGCCAGCAGCTTGTACTGGGCACGAAACACTGAAGCTTTCTTT. It specifies CASSLYWARNTEAFF.

This clonotype has only a few counts. The V call is TRBV10-2, the J call TRBJ2-5, with TRBD2 identical over 11 bases. The CDR3 runs 16 residues. Unmatched junction bases numbered 7, after V lost 2 bases and J lost 5 bases. The germline CDR1 and CDR2 sequences are WSHSY and SAAADI. The CDR3 nucleotides read TGCGCCAGCAGTGAGGGTCTAGCGGGAGGCTCGGAGACCCAGTACTTC. Its translation: CASSEGLAGGSETQYF.

The CDR3 nucleotides read TGTGCCAGCGGCCCAATGGAACATAGCTCCTACAATGAGCAGTTCTTC. It codes for CASGPMEHSSYNEQFF. The chain recombines TRBV6-1 with TRBJ2-1; D is unresolved. Germline-derived CDR1 and CDR2 are MNHNS and SASEGT. V was cut by 8 bases and J by 0 bases, with 17 bases left in between. This CDR3 is built from 16 residues.

V gene TRBV6-1 combines with J gene TRBJ2-5; D call uncertain. The CDR3 has 15 amino acids. V was cut by 7 bases and J by 4 bases, with 19 bases left in between. Per germline, CDR1 MNHNS and CDR2 SASEGT. The CDR3 bases are TGTGCCAGCATCCCCACCCCAGCGTGGGGAGAGACCCAGTACTTC. This encodes CASIPTPAWGETQYF.